These 13 T cell receptor beta chains originate from one sample sequenced in a study of cytomegalovirus exposure and HLA in healthy donors. The study ran its PCR with 60 Vbeta and 13 Jbeta primers. Libraries were prepared by immunoSEQ multiplex PCR; TCRdb keeps only in-frame clonotypes and omits some of them. The data hold approximately 110,000 clones, with about 84% observed a single time. Sequencing used PBMCs. These TCRs come from a man in his forties in good health and CMV-seronegative.

The genes are TRBV19 and TRBJ2-5; D possibly corresponds to TRBD2 (6 bases). The CDR3 has 13 amino acids. The germline gives CDR1 LNHDA, CDR2 SQIVND (reference sequence). With 8 bases removed from V and 5 bases from J, the gap between germline ends came to 15 bases. The CDR3 sequence: CASGTSVWETQYF. In DNA form, the CDR3 reads TGTGCCAGTGGGACTTCTGTATGGGAGACCCAGTACTTC.

The J gene is TRBJ1-2, the V gene TRBV5-5; D may be TRBD1 (5 bases). Germline V CDR1 and CDR2: SGHKS, YYEKEE (reference sequence). The CDR3 extends over 14 amino acids. V gave up 2 bases and J gave up 2 bases, with 10 bases separating them. CDR3 nucleotide sequence: TGTGCCAGCAGCTTTTTGGAGGGGAACTATGGCTACACCTTC. Translating gives CASSFLEGNYGYTF.

The chain has TRBV19 and TRBJ1-1; D is ambiguous. There are 16 residues in the CDR3. Germline values: CDR1 LNHDA, CDR2 SQIVND (reference sequence). The ends were cut back, 5 bases at V and 0 bases at J, with 16 bases in the middle. The CDR3 spells CASSLGNRGLNTEAFF. In DNA, the CDR3 is TGTGCCAGTAGTTTAGGAAACCGGGGTTTGAACACTGAAGCTTTCTTT.

The rearrangement links TRBV4-2 to TRBJ1-5; TRBD1 aligns across 7 bases. Trimming took 4 bases from V and 7 from J; bases not matched to a gene: 13. Germline V gives CDR1 LGHNA, CDR2 YNFKEQ. The CDR3 sequence is 16 residues long. The CDR3 bases are TGTGCCAGCAGCCGGAGACAGGGTGGGATTGTGCAGCCCCAGCATTTT. As protein: CASSRRQGGIVQPQHF.

The V gene is TRBV15, the J gene TRBJ2-3; weak D call: TRBD2 (5 bases). CDR1 is LNHNV and CDR2 is YYDKDF in the germline V gene (reference sequence). CDR3 size: 13 residues. The V end was cut by 8 bases, the J end by 0 bases, with 9 bases between. CDR3 nucleotide sequence: TGTGCCACCGGCGGGTATAGCACAGATACGCAGTATTTT. Its protein product is CATGGYSTDTQYF. The variable domain in full, with the rest retrieved from reference TRBV15 and TRBJ2-3, is DAMVIQNPRYQVTQFGKPVTLSCSQTLNHNVMYWYQQKSSQAPKLLFHYYDKDFNNEADTPDNFQSRRPNTSFCFLDIRSPGLGDTAMYLCATGGYSTDTQYFGPGTRLTVL.

The chain uses TRBV6-4 and TRBJ1-2; 7 bases are shared with TRBD1. Germline CDR1 and CDR2: MRHNA and SNTAGT. V lost 3 bases, J lost 6 bases, and 4 bases stayed unmatched. CDR3 size: 13 residues. Written as DNA, the CDR3 is TGTGCCAGCAGTGAAACAGGGGTTGATGGCTACACCTTC. Translated, it gives CASSETGVDGYTF.

This clone has only one observation. The chain joins TRBV5-1 to TRBJ2-2, with D hard to call. Germline V lookup: CDR1 SGHRS, CDR2 YFSETQ. V was cut by 4 bases and J by 3 bases, with 16 bases left in between. The CDR3 runs to 16 residues. The CDR3 coding sequence is TGCGCCAGCAGCCTCACTCCCATCACAGACACCGGGGAGCTGTTTTTT. This translates into CASSLTPITDTGELFF. Looking up the rest from reference TRBV5-1 and TRBJ2-2 gives the full variable domain: KAGVTQTPRYLIKTRGQQVTLSCSPISGHRSVSWYQQTPGQGLQFLFEYFSETQRNKGNFPGRFSGRQFSNSRSEMNVSTLELGDSALYLCASSLTPITDTGELFFGEGSRLTVL.

J is TRBJ1-1 and V is TRBV4-3; TRBD1 might be the D (5 bases). CDR3 length equals 14 residues. Trimming took 8 bases from V and 4 from J, leaving 17 bases between them. The germline V gene encodes CDR1 LGHNA and CDR2 YSLEER. The CDR3 sequence is CASSAGGGGTEAFF. CDR3 in DNA: TGCGCCAGCTCCGCCGGGGGTGGAGGCACTGAAGCTTTCTTT.

This sequence joins TRBV5-1 and TRBJ2-5, with 10 bases that match TRBD2. The germline CDR1 and CDR2 sequences are SGHRS and YFSETQ. Trimming cost V 0 bases and J 5 bases; bases outside gene matches: 7. The CDR3 has 16 amino acids. The CDR3 nucleotides are TGCGCCAGCAGCTTGGCCAGCGGGGGGGTTTGGGAGACCCAGTACTTC. This sequence encodes CASSLASGGVWETQYF.

About this clone: At one end, the junction sequence differs from germline, possibly due to a read error. The gene calls are TRBV7-6 and TRBJ2-6, with 8 bases matching TRBD2. Germline V gene lookup returns CDR1 SGHVS and CDR2 FNYEAQ. The CDR3 length is 17 residues. The CDR3 region has the DNA TGTGCCAGCAGCTTACTAGCGGGCAACTCTGGGGCCAACGGCCTGACTTTC. Residues: CASSLLAGNSGANGLTF.

CDR3 region: CASSLRQGVDTQYF. The CDR3 nucleotides read TGTGCCAGCAGCCTCAGGCAGGGGGTTGATACGCAGTATTTT. The genes are TRBV5-6 and TRBJ2-3; 7 bases agree with TRBD1. CDR3 length: 14 residues. From germline, CDR1 is SGHDT and CDR2 YYEEEE. V lost 4 bases, J lost 6 bases, and 8 bases stayed unmatched.

The chain employs TRBV27 and TRBJ2-3; D possibly corresponds to TRBD1 (5 bases). The V and J ends lost 3 bases and 1 base respectively, with 11 bases between them. The germline CDR1 and CDR2 sequences are MNHEY and SMNVEV (reference sequence). CDR3 length: 15 residues. The CDR3 protein is CASSFNPRGTDTQYF. The CDR3, as DNA: TGTGCCAGCAGTTTTAACCCCAGGGGCACAGATACGCAGTATTTT.

The V gene is TRBV7-9, the J gene TRBJ2-5; a weak D match, TRBD2 (5 bases). TRBJ2-7 matches the DNA end more closely, so the J call is doubtful. This CDR3 has 13 amino acids. Germline CDR1 is SEHNR and CDR2 is FQNEAQ (reference sequence). The DNA of the CDR3 is TGTGCCAGCAGCCGAGGGCCCACCTACGAGCAGTACTTC. This translates into CASSRGPTYEQYF.